These T cell receptor beta chains were read from a single sample in a study of read filtering for tumor transcriptome and immune sequencing. TCRdb redid the calling of the reads with MiXCR, one entry per CDR3 protein. Of approximately 150,000 distinct CDR3 sequences listed, under 15% were seen once; the top ten hold around 8.3%. Sample: a population of CD138-negative cells sorted from bone marrow. The origin of the receptors is a donor at least 40 years old with multiple myeloma. The conserved cysteine and the conserved F or W are not part of the CDR3 here.

j_call: TRBJ2-3; v_call: TRBV24-1; cdr3_aa: ATSDSGPLREQY
j_call: TRBJ2-1; v_call: TRBV11-2; cdr3_aa: ASSSYVANEQF
j_call: TRBJ1-1; v_call: TRBV3-1; cdr3_aa: ASSQDLPRSEAF
j_call: TRBJ2-2; v_call: TRBV7-8; cdr3_aa: ASSSARPGLAGVVTGELF
j_call: TRBJ2-7; v_call: TRBV28; cdr3_aa: ASTRTAYEQY
j_call: TRBJ2-2; v_call: TRBV5-6; cdr3_aa: ASSHGQNTGELF
j_call: TRBJ2-5; v_call: TRBV24-1; cdr3_aa: ATSDPRAGVETQY
j_call: TRBJ2-2; v_call: TRBV12-3/TRBV12-4; cdr3_aa: ASREDSTGELF
j_call: TRBJ1-1; v_call: TRBV12-3/TRBV12-4; cdr3_aa: ASGLEGLSTEAF
j_call: TRBJ1-1; v_call: TRBV7-2; cdr3_aa: ASSLARVNTEAF
j_call: TRBJ1-5; v_call: TRBV4-3; cdr3_aa: ASSQGYGHKDQPQH
j_call: TRBJ2-3; v_call: TRBV11-2; cdr3_aa: ASSRVAGTTDTQY
j_call: TRBJ2-7; v_call: TRBV11-1; cdr3_aa: ASSPGLVGEQY
j_call: TRBJ2-1; v_call: TRBV6-1; cdr3_aa: ARSDLAVDEQF
j_call: TRBJ2-3; v_call: TRBV21-1; cdr3_aa: ASSKERGGGTDTQY
j_call: TRBJ2-7; v_call: TRBV18; cdr3_aa: ASSPTGLTTKQY